The present T cell receptor (beta chain) was sequenced within a study of T cell responses to AZD1222 COVID-19 vaccine. V gave up 1 base and J gave up 0 bases, with 8 bases separating them. Germline CDR1 and CDR2: SGHAT and FQNNGV. The CDR3 extends over 15 amino acids. Data came from immunoSEQ multiplex PCR; TCRdb stores just in-frame clones and leaves some out. The sample gives 200,000 to 300,000 clones, 85% to 95% of which show up once; around 0.6% is in the top ten. This sequence joins TRBV11-2 and TRBJ2-3; D uncertain. The input for sequencing was peripheral blood, taken on day 0 of AZD1222 vaccination. The receptor comes from an adult in good health. The CDR3 nucleotides read TGTGCCAGCAGCTTAGTCGGTAGCAGCACAGATACGCAGTATTTT. This translates into CASSLVGSSTDTQYF. Based on the CDR3 plus reference TRBV11-2 and TRBJ2-3, the full variable domain is EAGVAQSPRYKIIEKRQSVAFWCNPISGHATLYWYQQILGQGPKLLIQFQNNGVVDDSQLPKDRFSAERLKGVDSTLKIQPAKLEDSAVYLCASSLVGSSTDTQYFGPGTRLTVL.